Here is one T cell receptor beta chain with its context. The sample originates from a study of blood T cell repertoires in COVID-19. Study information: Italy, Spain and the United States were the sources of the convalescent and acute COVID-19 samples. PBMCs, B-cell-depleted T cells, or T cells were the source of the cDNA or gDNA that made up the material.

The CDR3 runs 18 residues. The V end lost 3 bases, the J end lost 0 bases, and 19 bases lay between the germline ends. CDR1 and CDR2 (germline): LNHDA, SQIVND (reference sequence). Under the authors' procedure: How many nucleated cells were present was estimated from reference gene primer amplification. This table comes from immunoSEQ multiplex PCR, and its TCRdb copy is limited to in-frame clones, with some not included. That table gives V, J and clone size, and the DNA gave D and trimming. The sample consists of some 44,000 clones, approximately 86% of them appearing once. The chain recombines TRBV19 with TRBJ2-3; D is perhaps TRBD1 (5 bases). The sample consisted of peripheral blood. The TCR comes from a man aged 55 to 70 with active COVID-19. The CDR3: CASSIRGPTGSSTDTQYF. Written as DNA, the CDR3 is TGTGCCAGTAGTATCCGTGGCCCTACAGGATCTAGCACAGATACGCAGTATTTT.